This is a list of T cell receptor beta chains from one sample in a study of blood T cell repertoires in COVID-19. Sequencing was performed with immunoSEQ multiplex PCR; in TCRdb, only in-frame clones are kept and a portion is missing. The sample contains 140,000 or so clones, 80% of which appear only once. The sequenced material came from peripheral blood. These receptors were taken from a man aged 65-85 years who had recovered from COVID-19. Each CDR3 is given with its conserved first and last residue. A D gene is named only where the DNA matches it firmly. Clone size is stated in some rows and not others, as once, few, many or a class when expanded.

. . TRBJ2-1 TRBV30 TGTGCCTGGAGTACCGGGACTTCTTCCTCCAATGAGCAGTTCTTC CAWSTGTSSSNEQFF
. . TRBJ1-5 TRBV2 TGTGCCAGCAGTCTACAGGATTATAGCAATCAGCCCCAGCATTTT CASSLQDYSNQPQHF
. . TRBJ2-3 TRBV5-6 TGTGCCACTCGAAAAAGGAGCGGTAGAGATACGCAGTATTTT CATRKRSGRDTQYF
. . TRBJ2-5 TRBV7-2 TGTGCCAGCAGCTCGAACAGCGGGTTGGGGCAAGAGACCCAGTACTTC CASSSNSGLGQETQYF
TRBD2 . TRBJ2-4 TRBV9 TGTGCCAGCAGCGAGGGGACTAGCGGGACACAAAACATTCAGTACTTC CASSEGTSGTQNIQYF
TRBD2 . TRBJ2-6 TRBV3-1/TRBV3-2 TGTGCCAGCAGCCAAGAAGAAGTCGCGGGAGCCTTAGCTGGGGCCAACGTCCTGACTTTC CASSQEEVAGALAGANVLTF
TRBD1 few TRBJ1-1 TRBV5-1 TGCGCCAGCAGCTTGGCGGCAGGGGGGTTGTCCACTGAAGCTTTCTTT CASSLAAGGLSTEAFF
. . TRBJ2-7 TRBV6-5 TGTGCCAGCAGCGCTAGAACTCCCTACGAGCAGTACTTC CASSARTPYEQYF
TRBD1 . TRBJ1-2 TRBV6-6 TGTGCCAGCACCCCGATCCGGGACAGGGGGCAAGGCTACACCTTC CASTPIRDRGQGYTF
TRBD1 . TRBJ2-7 TRBV6-5 TGTGCCAGCAGTAACAGGGGGCGGTGGTACGAGCAGTACTTC CASSNRGRWYEQYF
. . TRBJ2-1 TRBV12-3/TRBV12-4 TGTGCCAGCAGGCAGGAGGTAGGTGAGCAGTTCTTC CASRQEVGEQFF
TRBD1 few TRBJ1-2 TRBV5-6 TGTGCCAGCAGCGTGGGACAGTATGGCTACACCTTC CASSVGQYGYTF
. few TRBJ1-6 TRBV7-9 TGTGCCAAGACGACAGGCCAGAATAATTCACCCCTCCACTTT CAKTTGQNNSPLHF
TRBD2 . TRBJ2-1 TRBV5-1 TGCGCCAGCAGCCCCGGGACTAGCGGGAAAGGTGAGCAGTTCTTC CASSPGTSGKGEQFF
TRBD2 few TRBJ2-1 TRBV7-2 TGTGCCAGCAGCTTAGTGGCTAGCGGGCCTGAGCAGTTCTTC CASSLVASGPEQFF
TRBD1 . TRBJ1-4 TRBV5-1 TGCGCCAGCAGCTTGAAGGGGGCGCAGGAAAAACTGTTTTTT CASSLKGAQEKLFF
. . TRBJ1-3 TRBV28 TGTGCCAGCACCCCGGGGGGCTCCTCTGGAAACACCATATATTTT CASTPGGSSGNTIYF
. . TRBJ1-1 TRBV15 TGTGCCACCAGCAGAGATTCGGGGACACCAGAAGCTTTCTTT CATSRDSGTPEAFF
. . TRBJ1-5 TRBV19 TGTGCCAGTCTCTTCAGGGGAAGCAATCAGCCCCAGCATTTT CASLFRGSNQPQHF
. . TRBJ1-1 TRBV15 TGTGCCACCAGCACCTACTATGGGAGGGTGGGTACTGAAGCTTTCTTT CATSTYYGRVGTEAFF